This T cell receptor (beta chain) was sequenced during a study of regulatory T cells in long-lasting Graves disease. Note on this clonotype: The junction does not match germline at one end; this may be a read error.

CDR3 length: 15 residues. Looked up from germline, CDR1 is SSHAT and CDR2 is FNYEAQ (reference sequence). Investigators prepared the TCR beta libraries by applying iRepertoire HTBI primers and Arm-PCR of CDR3 regions. TCRdb analysed the multiplex PCR reads with MiXCR anew, one entry per CDR3 protein. The profile covers over 350,000 distinct CDR3 sequences, with less than 15% appearing a single time and under 20% taken by the ten largest. Time point indicated: newly diagnosed GD, antithyroid drugs for less than 3 months. The TCR library was made from RNA extracted from PBMCs. In addition, the sample was reused for a study of T cells in Graves' hyperthyroidism and ophthalmopathy. That source notes: Most clonotypes expanded in thyroid above 0.001 were likewise present in blood.

The material was peripheral blood mononuclear cells (PBMCs), obtained at new diagnosis, from a patient treated with antithyroid drugs. The TCR was taken from a woman between 50 and 59 years old with Graves disease. The rearrangement uses TRBV7-7 and TRBJ2-5; D possibly uses TRBD1 or TRBD2 (6 bases each). The CDR3 nucleotides read TGTGCTAGCAGCTTAGGGGGGCCCGCCGGGGAGACCCAGTACTTC. It yields the protein CASSLGGPAGETQYF.